This entry lists 13 T cell receptor beta chains sequenced from one sample in a study of T cells in women clearing cervical HPV infection listed by TCRdb under 2018. The library came from the immunoSEQ multiplex PCR assay. This is the immuneACCESS table as TCRdb keeps it, with only in-frame sequences that have V and J called. A part of the clones is gone; compared with another copy, unresolved V genes explain less than half, and the rest is unexplained. Per the sample table, the count is 35,000 to 50,000 clones. The ten largest clones add up to 7.6% of the sample. The sequenced sample was blood buffy coat. The receptors originated from a woman between 18 and 69 years old with a cervical HPV16 infection that either progressed to CIN3+ or cleared (not recorded which).

Concerning this clone itself: The read ends 3 residues shy of where the CDR3 ends; the end is completed using the germline J gene. The chain uses TRBV20-1 and TRBJ2-1; TRBD2 aligns across 9 bases. The V segment lost 5 bases and the J segment 0 bases; nucleotides outside the gene matches: 8. The length of the CDR3 is 16 residues. The V gene's germline CDR1 is DFQATT and CDR2 SNEGSKA (reference sequence). CDR3 bases read: TGCAGTGCTGGATCTAGCGGGGTAAGCTCCTACAATGAG. Translated, it gives CSAGSSGVSSYNE. The whole CDR3 protein is CSAGSSGVSSYNEQFF.

Here the CDR3 reads CSALRGQLNEKLFF. Partial CDR3 DNA: TGCAGTGCCCTTAGGGGGCAGCTTAATGAAAAA. The rearrangement joins TRBV20-1 to TRBJ1-4; TRBD1 agrees at 7 bases. The read falls 3 residues short of the CDR3 end, and the missing part is taken from the germline J gene. This CDR3 has 14 amino acids. Per germline, CDR1 DFQATT and CDR2 SNEGSKA (reference sequence). V lost 6 bases, J lost 4 bases, and 8 bases stayed unmatched.

About this clone itself: The sequenced fragment ends 3 residues before the CDR3 boundary, so the rest is inferred from the germline J gene. The chain combines TRBV30 with TRBJ2-1; the match to TRBD1 covers 7 bases. Per the germline V gene, CDR1 is GTSNPN and CDR2 is SVGIG (reference sequence). The CDR3 covers 13 residues. V lost 2 bases and J lost 6; bases outside the gene matches: 4. CDR3 residues: CAWSSSGGNEQFF. The CDR3 DNA, read in part, is TGTGCCTGGAGTTCTTCAGGGGGCAATGAG.

On this clone: The CDR3 extends 3 residues past the end of the read, so its final part is completed from the germline J gene. This chain links TRBV5-4 with TRBJ2-3, with 15 bases fitting TRBD2. Germline V gene data show CDR1 as SGHNT and CDR2 as YYREEE (reference sequence). The trim removed 0 bases at V and 8 bases at J, leaving 4 bases unmatched. This CDR3 is built from 16 residues. Partial CDR3 DNA: TGTGCCAGCAGCTTGGGGACTAGCGGGGGGGAGACTACG. It yields the protein CASSLGTSGGETT. The CDR3 reads in full as CASSLGTSGGETTQYF.

Note on this clone: The read terminates 3 residues before the CDR3 end, so the remaining end is supplied by the germline J gene. The chain carries TRBV20-1 and TRBJ2-1, with 7 bases fitting TRBD1. This CDR3 region has 16 residues. CDR1 and CDR2 from the germline V gene are DFQATT and SNEGSKA (reference sequence). Germline trimming cut 3 bases from V and 4 bases from J; bases unmatched to any gene: 12. The CDR3 reads CSASHRDRKTYNEQFF. CDR3 bases read: TGCAGTGCTAGTCATCGGGACAGAAAAACGTACAATGAG.

As regards this clone: Read coverage stops 3 residues before the CDR3 terminus; the germline J gene supplies the remainder. The chain recombines TRBV10-3 with TRBJ1-5; D call uncertain. The ends were cut back, 2 bases at V and 2 bases at J, with 13 bases in the middle. CDR3 length equals 16 residues. Germline CDR1 reads ENHRY; CDR2 reads SYGVKD. Here the CDR3 reads CAISERSFSGNQPQHF. The sequenced CDR3 bases are TGTGCCATCAGTGAGCGAAGTTTCTCGGGCAATCAGCCC.

Concerning this clone itself: The CDR3 is cut off 3 residues early in the read; its end comes from the germline J gene. The rearrangement joins TRBV11-1 to TRBJ2-3; a possible D gene is TRBD1 (5 bases). The CDR3 loop spans 15 amino acids. The germline V and J ends were trimmed by 1 base and 2 bases, with 10 bases remaining between them. Per germline, CDR1 SGHAT and CDR2 FQDESV (reference sequence). The CDR3 is CASSLGVRVTDTQYF. The CDR3 bases that were read are TGTGCCAGCAGCTTAGGAGTCAGGGTCACAGATACG.

Concerning this clone itself: The read ends 3 residues early relative to the CDR3; the germline J gene fills the gap. The V and J genes are TRBV29-1 and TRBJ1-6; a possible D gene is TRBD1 (6 bases). CDR3 length equals 16 residues. V dropped 7 bases and J dropped 0 bases, with 16 bases sitting between them. Germline V CDR1 and CDR2: SQVTM, ANQGSEA. The part of the CDR3 DNA that was read is TGCAGCGGGAAGAGGGGGGGGCCCTCCTATAATTCACCC. Protein sequence: CSGKRGGPSYNSP. The whole CDR3 is CSGKRGGPSYNSPLHF. Using reference TRBV29-1 and TRBJ1-6 for the parts outside the CDR3, the full variable domain is SAVISQKPSRDICQRGTSLTIQCQVDSQVTMMFWYRQQPGQSLTLIATANQGSEATYESGFVIDKFPISRPNLTFSTLTVSNMSPEDSSIYLCSGKRGGPSYNSPLHFGNGTRLTVT.

Concerning this clone itself: The read stops 3 residues short of the end of the CDR3; the missing end is completed from the germline J gene. This chain joins TRBV5-4 and TRBJ2-5; D unclear. The germline V gene encodes CDR1 SGHNT and CDR2 YYREEE (reference sequence). V was pared by 1 base and J by 0 bases, with 7 bases between. The CDR3 consists of 14 residues. CDR3: CASSLRHYQETQYF. The part of the CDR3 DNA that was read is TGTGCCAGCAGCTTGCGACACTACCAAGAGACC.

A word on this clone: Sequencing ends 3 residues short of the CDR3 end; the germline J gene provides the rest. The rearrangement joins TRBV7-2 to TRBJ1-2; TRBD1 matches 10 bases. The germline gives CDR1 SGHTA, CDR2 FQGNSA. With 5 bases clipped from V and 4 bases from J, the junction kept 4 bases outside the gene matches. The CDR3 totals 14 residues. The covered CDR3 bases are TGTGCCAGCAGCGCCCGGGACAGGGGCTATGGC. Translating it yields CASSARDRGYG. The whole CDR3 sequence reads CASSARDRGYGYTF.

A word on this clone: The CDR3 end falls 3 residues outside the read, so it is completed with the germline J gene. The chain recombines TRBV14 with TRBJ1-6; 7 nucleotides line up with TRBD1. Germline trimming cut 0 bases from V and 10 bases from J; bases unmatched to any gene: 6. CDR1 SGHDN and CDR2 FVKESK come from the germline V gene. CDR3 length: 15 residues. The CDR3 is CASSQDPGGRSPLHF. The sequenced part of the CDR3 DNA is TGTGCCAGCAGCCAAGATCCAGGGGGTCGGTCACCC.

Concerning this clone itself: From the germline J gene comes the end of the CDR3, since the read stops 3 residues before it. V and J are TRBV20-1 and TRBJ2-7, with 7 nucleotides matching TRBD2. CDR1 DFQATT and CDR2 SNEGSKA come from the germline V gene (reference sequence). V trimming: 3 bases; J trimming: 5 bases; junction bases outside the gene matches: 19. The CDR3 extends over 17 amino acids. The CDR3 is CSARGGRPERDLHEQYF. Incomplete CDR3 DNA: TGCAGTGCTAGGGGGGGACGGCCAGAGCGGGACCTACACGAG.

About this clone itself: Read coverage stops 3 residues before the CDR3 terminus; the germline J gene supplies the remainder. The rearrangement links TRBV4-1 to TRBJ2-3, with a weak D call TRBD2 (6 bases). CDR3 size: 15 residues. Per the germline V gene, CDR1 is MGHRA and CDR2 is YSYEKL. Deletions cut 0 bases from V and 5 bases from J, with 12 bases between. Here the CDR3 reads CASSQEGLSGDTQYF. Incomplete CDR3 DNA: TGCGCCAGCAGCCAAGAGGGACTTTCCGGAGATACG.